This T cell receptor beta chain was identified during a study of T cell responses to AZD1222 COVID-19 vaccine. Study-level results: Clonal diversity was possibly underestimated, and the donors were mostly white British, with more females. As reported, nearly half of all spike-specific TCRs target variant regions that are unmutated. Spike as a whole was targeted by vaccine-associated CD4 TCRs, dominant at 160-218 and 743-854. Two AZD1222 administrations were followed by greater Spike-specific TCR breadth and depth.

This clone was seen just once. Its target is unknown. Per germline, CDR1 MDHEN and CDR2 SYDVKM. The CDR3 covers 13 residues. Trimming removed 7 bases from V and 2 bases from J, with 11 bases in between. Measured with immunoSEQ multiplex PCR; TCRdb has only the in-frame clones, and not every one. The table includes 56,000 or so clones, 80% detected once. The chain carries TRBV28 and TRBJ2-5, with D perhaps TRBD1 (6 bases). This receptor was obtained from an adult who received the AZD1222 COVID-19 vaccine. The material was peripheral blood, obtained 28 days after the second AZD1222 dose. The CDR3 sequence: CASKRGGQETQYF. In DNA form, the CDR3 reads TGTGCCAGCAAGAGAGGGGGTCAAGAGACCCAGTACTTC.